The rows below give T cell receptor beta chains drawn from one sample of a study of technical replicates of blood from a few donors. The repertoire was sequenced with immunoSEQ multiplex PCR; TCRdb's copy has only in-frame clones and lacks some. The sample lists approximately 59,000 clones; 75% to 90% were seen once. The sequencing sample was made of PBMCs. Receptor source: a human donor in good health. Some clones in this sample may be carry-over from other donors' samples. Both conserved end residues are part of each CDR3. Fields, in order: J gene, D gene, clone size, V gene, CDR3 length, CDR3 protein, CDR3 DNA. D genes are given only for firm matches. Not all rows give a size; the values are once, few, many and, for expanded clones, a class.

TRBJ2-7	NA	NA	TRBV4-2	13	CASSQDRSYEQYF	TGTGCCAGCAGCCAAGATCGGAGCTACGAGCAGTACTTC
TRBJ1-2	TRBD1	NA	TRBV9	14	CASSEGQGNYGYTF	TGTGCCAGCAGCGAGGGACAGGGGAACTATGGCTACACCTTC
TRBJ2-7	NA	NA	TRBV4-2	12	CASSPAGYEQYF	TGTGCCAGCAGCCCCGCGGGTTACGAGCAGTACTTC
TRBJ2-2	NA	NA	TRBV5-1	15	CASGRQGGPTGELFF	TGCGCCAGCGGCAGGCAAGGCGGGCCCACCGGGGAGCTGTTTTTT
TRBJ2-1	TRBD1	NA	TRBV7-9	16	CASSDSGTGYDGEQFF	TGTGCCAGCAGCGACTCCGGGACAGGGTATGATGGTGAGCAGTTCTTC
TRBJ2-2	NA	once	TRBV9	13	CASSVVVSGELFF	TGTGCCAGCAGCGTAGTAGTATCCGGGGAGCTGTTTTTT
TRBJ2-3	NA	NA	TRBV7-3	14	CASSLTNRADTQYF	TGTGCCAGCAGCTTAACGAACCGCGCAGATACGCAGTATTTT
TRBJ1-5	NA	NA	TRBV2	15	CASRERPGGNQPQHF	TGTGCCAGCAGAGAACGACCGGGGGGCAATCAGCCCCAGCATTTT
TRBJ1-3	NA	NA	TRBV4-2	16	CASSQEEGLGGNTIYF	TGTGCCAGCAGCCAAGAGGAGGGACTAGGTGGAAACACCATATATTTT
TRBJ1-5	NA	NA	TRBV23-1	13	CASSLRVPLTQHF	TGCGCCAGCAGTCTCAGGGTACCGTTGACCCAGCATTTT
TRBJ2-5	TRBD1	NA	TRBV13	14	CASTTYRGMETQYF	TGTGCCAGCACCACCTACAGGGGTATGGAGACCCAGTACTTC